Each of the 11 T cell receptor beta chains below was sequenced from the same sample in a study of blood T cell repertoires in COVID-19. The assay was immunoSEQ multiplex PCR, and TCRdb's table has in-frame clones only and misses some. The repertoire holds about 250,000 clones, with about nine tenths as singletons. Sequenced sample: PBMCs or T cells enriched from blood (not recorded which). Receptors originate from a woman younger than 45 with acute COVID-19.

The chain recombines TRBV19 with TRBJ1-3; no reliable D call. Germline loops: CDR1 LNHDA, CDR2 SQIVND (reference sequence). The germline V and J ends were trimmed by 8 bases and 0 bases, with 11 bases remaining between them. The CDR3 is made up of 14 amino acids. The CDR3 DNA reads as TGTGCCAGTTTCCCTGGGCGCTCTGGAAACACCATATATTTT. The encoded protein is CASFPGRSGNTIYF.

J is TRBJ2-7 and V is TRBV6-5; 9 nucleotides align to TRBD1. This CDR3 comprises 14 residues. CDR1 and CDR2 (germline): MNHEY, SVGAGI. V lost 5 bases to trimming and J lost 2 bases; unmatched junction nucleotides: 4. The CDR3 loop is CASSNRQGAYEQYF. The CDR3 nucleotides are TGTGCCAGCAGTAATCGACAGGGGGCCTACGAGCAGTACTTC.

This clone was recorded once. The chain employs TRBV7-3 and TRBJ2-1, with D perhaps matching TRBD2 (5 bases). Trimming stripped 4 bases from V and 3 bases from J, with 19 bases between. CDR3 length equals 17 residues. CDR1 is SGHTA, CDR2 FQGTGA, per germline. CDR3 sequence (DNA): TGTGCCAGCAGCTCCAACCCCCCAACGGCGGGCTACAATGAGCAGTTCTTC. Protein: CASSSNPPTAGYNEQFF.

The table lists this clone with a count of one. V is TRBV29-1 and J is TRBJ1-4; 8 bases are shared with TRBD1. Germline values: CDR1 SQVTM, CDR2 ANQGSEA. The CDR3 has 13 residues. V trimming: 4 bases; J trimming: 6 bases; junction bases outside the gene matches: 4. The DNA of the CDR3 is TGCAGCGTTGGGACAGGGCAGGATGAAAAACTGTTTTTT. As protein: CSVGTGQDEKLFF. Supplemented by reference TRBV29-1 and TRBJ1-4, the full variable domain reads SAVISQKPSRDICQRGTSLTIQCQVDSQVTMMFWYRQQPGQSLTLIATANQGSEATYESGFVIDKFPISRPNLTFSTLTVSNMSPEDSSIYLCSVGTGQDEKLFFGSGTQLSVL.

The V call is TRBV19, the J call TRBJ1-1; 10 bases fit TRBD1. J gave up 3 bases and V 1 base, and 2 bases lay outside the gene matches. CDR1 is LNHDA, CDR2 SQIVND, per germline (reference sequence). The CDR3 totals 15 residues. The CDR3 reads CASSIGTGGDTEAFF. The CDR3 DNA reads as TGTGCCAGTAGTATAGGGACAGGGGGGGACACTGAAGCTTTCTTT.

The chain recombines TRBV6-2 or TRBV6-3 with TRBJ1-4; weak D call: TRBD1 (5 bases). Germline loops: CDR1 MNHEY, CDR2 SVGEGT. The CDR3 spans 14 residues. The V end was cut by 6 bases, the J end by 8 bases, with 16 bases between. The CDR3, as DNA: TGTGCCAGCAGCGTACCCGGGGGGGACGAAAAACTGTTTTTT. This codes for CASSVPGGDEKLFF.

The chain carries TRBV28 and TRBJ1-5; possibly TRBD1 for D (5 bases). Germline lookup yields CDR1 MDHEN and CDR2 SYDVKM. The V end was cut by 8 bases, the J end by 0 bases, with 23 bases between. The CDR3 sequence is 18 residues long. The CDR3 nucleotides read TGTGCCAGCGGACGGCAGGCAGGGCCGCTCTATAGCAATCAGCCCCAGCATTTT. Its translation: CASGRQAGPLYSNQPQHF.

J is TRBJ2-7 and V is TRBV9, with TRBD1 matching over 9 bases. The V gene's germline CDR1 is SGDLS and CDR2 YYNGEE. This CDR3 is 14 amino acids long. V lost 4 bases and J lost 4; bases outside the gene matches: 6. CDR3 nucleotide sequence: TGTGCCAGCAGCACAGGGGGCATCCCATACGAGCAGTACTTC. The encoded protein is CASSTGGIPYEQYF. The full variable domain, completed using reference TRBV9 and TRBJ2-7, is DSGVTQTPKHLITATGQRVTLRCSPRSGDLSVYWYQQSLDQGLQFLIQYYNGEERAKGNILERFSAQQFPDLHSELNLSSLELGDSALYFCASSTGGIPYEQYFGPGTRLTVT.

This chain uses TRBV4-3 with TRBJ2-1; possible D gene TRBD2, 5 bases. Trimming pared 2 bases from V and 7 bases from J, leaving 6 bases between. Germline CDR1 and CDR2: LGHNA and YSLEER. The CDR3 is 12 residues long. Here the CDR3 DNA reads TGCGCCAGCAGCCAACGGAGGAATGAGCAGTTCTTC. Translating gives CASSQRRNEQFF.

This clone appeared a single time. The V gene is TRBV9, the J gene TRBJ1-5, with TRBD1 matching over 10 bases. The trim removed 3 bases at V and 5 bases at J, leaving 8 bases unmatched. The CDR3 sequence is 16 residues long. Germline V lookup: CDR1 SGDLS, CDR2 YYNGEE. The DNA for the CDR3 is TGTGCCAGCAGCGCGGAAGGGACAGGGGAAGATCAGCCCCAGCATTTT. Translated: CASSAEGTGEDQPQHF. Variable domain in full (rest from reference TRBV9 and TRBJ1-5): DSGVTQTPKHLITATGQRVTLRCSPRSGDLSVYWYQQSLDQGLQFLIQYYNGEERAKGNILERFSAQQFPDLHSELNLSSLELGDSALYFCASSAEGTGEDQPQHFGDGTRLSIL.

The DNA for the CDR3 is TGTGCCAGCAGTTTACTAGGGGCAACTAATGAAAAACTGTTTTTT. This translates into CASSLLGATNEKLFF. This sequence joins TRBV28 and TRBJ1-4; maybe TRBD1 (5 bases). This CDR3 spans 15 amino acids. Trimming left V 2 bases short and J 0 bases short, with 7 bases between. CDR1 is MDHEN and CDR2 is SYDVKM in the germline V gene. The full variable domain, its missing parts supplied by reference TRBV28 and TRBJ1-4, is DVKVTQSSRYLVKRTGEKVFLECVQDMDHENMFWYRQDPGLGLRLIYFSYDVKMKEKGDIPEGYSVSREKKERFSLILESASTNQTSMYLCASSLLGATNEKLFFGSGTQLSVL.